Following are 5 T cell receptor beta chains from one sample sequenced in a study of blood T cells in healthy people across ages. A J-beta primer mix and a sample-barcoded 5' primer were used in a second PCR of roughly 6 to 12 cycles. From the 5' RACE reads, TCRdb called clonotypes with MiXCR, one entry per CDR3 protein. In the table there are 550,000 to 750,000 distinct CDR3 sequences, roughly 21% of which are singletons. Material for sequencing was blood. The receptor set was obtained from a man between 70 and 80 years old in good health.

The V call is TRBV24-1, the J call TRBJ2-5, with D possibly called TRBD1 or TRBD2 (5 bases each). The last part of the DNA fits TRBJ2-7 better; the J call may be wrong. The CDR3 loop spans 14 amino acids. The germline V gene has CDR1 KGHDR and CDR2 SFDVKD. The DNA of the CDR3 is TGTGCCACCAGTGATTTGGGGACCTGGCACGAGCAGTACTTC. Residues: CATSDLGTWHEQYF.

The chain is built from TRBV5-1 and TRBJ2-1; D is uncertain. Trimming shortened V by 6 bases and J by 0 bases, and 7 bases separated the two germline ends. CDR1 is SGHRS, CDR2 YFSETQ, per germline. This CDR3 comprises 13 residues. The CDR3 nucleotides are TGCGCCAGCAAGGCAGACTCCTACAATGAGCAGTTCTTC. This encodes CASKADSYNEQFF. Together with reference TRBV5-1 and TRBJ2-1, the CDR3 gives the full variable domain: KAGVTQTPRYLIKTRGQQVTLSCSPISGHRSVSWYQQTPGQGLQFLFEYFSETQRNKGNFPGRFSGRQFSNSRSEMNVSTLELGDSALYLCASKADSYNEQFFGPGTRLTVL.

Only a few counts were recorded for this clonotype. The chain is built from TRBV7-2 and TRBJ2-5; 9 positions match TRBD2. V was clipped by 1 base and J by 5 bases; unmatched bases: 8. Germline lookup yields CDR1 SGHTA and CDR2 FQGNSA. This CDR3 contains 16 residues. As DNA, the CDR3 is TGTGCCAGCAGCTTAGGGACTAGCGCCGGGGCGGAGACCCAGTACTTC. Translation gives CASSLGTSAGAETQYF.

This chain links TRBV20-1 with TRBJ1-1; 7 nucleotides match TRBD1. Germline CDR1 reads DFQATT; CDR2 reads SNEGSKA (reference sequence). The V gene end was trimmed by 5 bases and the J gene end by 6 bases; junction bases not matched to a gene: 15. CDR3 length: 15 residues. CDR3 protein: CSAPPHRGAYPEAFF. For the CDR3, the DNA is TGCAGTGCTCCACCCCACAGGGGTGCTTATCCTGAAGCTTTCTTT.

The chain uses TRBV9 and TRBJ2-5; the match to TRBD1 covers 11 bases. The germline gives CDR1 SGDLS, CDR2 YYNGEE. CDR3 length: 17 residues. Unmatched junction bases numbered 10, after V lost 2 bases and J lost 4 bases. This chain's CDR3 is CASSVTIGQGAGETQYF. CDR3 nucleotides: TGTGCCAGCAGCGTGACCATAGGACAGGGGGCCGGAGAGACCCAGTACTTC.